The T cell receptor beta chain under discussion was sequenced for a study of PD-1 blockade in classical Hodgkin lymphoma. Method: immunoSEQ multiplex PCR; TCRdb's copy keeps in-frame clones and lacks some. Of 20,000 to 25,000 clones listed, roughly 70% were seen once; the top ten hold around a fifth. This clone was recorded a few times. Each patient's relapse followed autologous stem cell transplantation, and brentuximab vedotin exposure varied. Patients showed best responses of complete response, partial response or progressive disease. Trimming cost V 6 bases and J 0 bases, with 12 bases left between them. Germline assignment: CDR1 SNHLY and CDR2 FYNNEI. The CDR3 is made up of 15 amino acids.

The receptor's source is a human donor with classical Hodgkin lymphoma. The chain links TRBV2 to TRBJ1-3; tentatively, D is TRBD1 (5 bases). The sequences come from peripheral blood mononuclear cells (PBMCs), collected at baseline. CDR3 sequence reads: CASRPTVSSGNTIYF. The CDR3, as DNA: TGTGCCAGCAGGCCGACAGTCAGCTCTGGAAACACCATATATTTT.